This TCR beta chain was sequenced in a study of blood T cell repertoires in COVID-19. The CDR3 contains 14 residues. Trimming removed 8 bases at V and 7 bases at J, with 17 bases between. Per the germline V gene, CDR1 is LNHDA and CDR2 is SQIVND (reference sequence). Recruited during active infection, patients (from Seattle) were subsequently followed longitudinally. Repertoires were generated with immunoSEQ multiplex PCR, while TCRdb's copy carries only in-frame clones and drops some. The table records more than 200,000 clones, around nine tenths of them present only once. The receptor was isolated from a woman in her fifties or sixties with COVID-19, enrolled during active disease. Sequences were obtained from peripheral blood. The rearrangement joins TRBV19 to TRBJ1-4; weak D call: TRBD1 (5 bases). This chain's CDR3 is CASASGGWVEKLFF. CDR3 DNA sequence: TGTGCCAGTGCGTCGGGGGGTTGGGTTGAAAAACTGTTTTTT.